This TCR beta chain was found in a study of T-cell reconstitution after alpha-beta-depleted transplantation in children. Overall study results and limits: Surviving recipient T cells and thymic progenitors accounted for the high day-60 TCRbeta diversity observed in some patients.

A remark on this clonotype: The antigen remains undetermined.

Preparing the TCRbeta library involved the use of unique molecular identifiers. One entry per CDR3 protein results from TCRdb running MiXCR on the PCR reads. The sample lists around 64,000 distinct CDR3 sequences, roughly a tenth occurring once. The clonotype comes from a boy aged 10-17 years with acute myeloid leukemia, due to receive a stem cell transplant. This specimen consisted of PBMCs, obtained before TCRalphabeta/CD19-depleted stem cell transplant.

The CDR3 spells CASSLVAAETQYF. The CDR3 DNA reads TGTGCCAGCAGCTTAGTGGCCGCAGAGACCCAGTACTTC. V gene TRBV7-6 combines with J gene TRBJ2-5; D is unclear. The CDR3 is 13 amino acids. Germline V gene data show CDR1 as SGHVS and CDR2 as FNYEAQ. Trimming cost V 1 base and J 4 bases, with 7 bases left between them.